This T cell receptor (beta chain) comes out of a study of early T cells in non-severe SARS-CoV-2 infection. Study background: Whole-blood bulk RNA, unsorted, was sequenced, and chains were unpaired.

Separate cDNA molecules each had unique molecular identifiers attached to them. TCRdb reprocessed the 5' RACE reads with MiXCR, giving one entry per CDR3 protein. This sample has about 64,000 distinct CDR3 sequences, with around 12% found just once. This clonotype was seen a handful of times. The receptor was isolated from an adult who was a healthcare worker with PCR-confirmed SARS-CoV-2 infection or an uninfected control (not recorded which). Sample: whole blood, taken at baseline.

The CDR3 spells CSARGGSDYEQYF. CDR3 DNA: TGCAGTGCTAGGGGTGGGAGCGACTACGAGCAGTACTTC. The V call is TRBV20-1, the J call TRBJ2-7, with a weak D call TRBD2 (5 bases). Per germline, CDR1 DFQATT and CDR2 SNEGSKA (reference sequence). V lost 3 bases to trimming and J lost 3 bases, with 12 bases between them. CDR3 length: 13 residues.